A selection of T cell receptor beta chains follows, all from one sample in a study of shared clonotypes between healthy human individuals. The protocol was immunoSEQ multiplex PCR, while the TCRdb copy is restricted to in-frame clones and leaves out a portion. The repertoire holds around 1.9 million clones, with about 93% as singletons. Sequencing was carried out using naive CD8+ T cells from PBMCs. The origin of the receptors is a man between 18 and 29 years old in good health. Some clones in this sample may be carry-over from other donors' samples. Each CDR3 is given with its conserved first and last residue. Each record gives: D gene, V gene, J gene, clone size, CDR3 DNA, CDR3 protein. The D gene is left open where the match is weak. The size field is filled for only some rows; it gives once, few, many or a size class.

.	TRBV4-1	TRBJ1-2	.	TGCGCCACCAGCCCACTTGAGGGCAACTATGGCTACACCTTC	CATSPLEGNYGYTF
.	TRBV27	TRBJ2-1	once	TGTGCCAGCAGCCCCGGGTCCCCCTCCTACAATGAGCAGTTCTTC	CASSPGSPSYNEQFF
.	TRBV6-5	TRBJ2-3	.	TGTGCCAGCAGTTACCTAAGGACAACAGATACGCAGTATTTT	CASSYLRTTDTQYF
TRBD2	TRBV28	TRBJ2-7	once	TGTGCCAGCAGTTTATGGGCGGGAGGAACCTACGAGCAGTACTTC	CASSLWAGGTYEQYF
.	TRBV6-5	TRBJ1-3	.	TGTGCCAGCAGTTACCTCTCTGGCTCTGGAAACACCATATATTTT	CASSYLSGSGNTIYF
.	TRBV4-1	TRBJ1-4	.	TGCGCCAGCAGCCCCCCCCTTCGAGTTCTTCGCGAAAAACTGTTTTTT	CASSPPLRVLREKLFF
.	TRBV25-1	TRBJ2-2	.	TGTGCCAGCAGTGAATTTTTAGGGGACACCGGGGAGCTGTTTTTT	CASSEFLGDTGELFF
.	TRBV4-1	TRBJ2-7	.	TGCGCCAGCAGCCAAGATATCGGGGACTCCTACGAGCAGTACTTC	CASSQDIGDSYEQYF
.	TRBV29-1	TRBJ2-2	.	TGCAGCGTTGATCGTCGCAGGGAGAACACCGGGGAGCTGTTTTTT	CSVDRRRENTGELFF
TRBD2	TRBV9	TRBJ2-1	.	TGTGCCAGCAGCGCCGCCCCGAGGCTAGCGGTTTACAATGAGCAGTTCTTC	CASSAAPRLAVYNEQFF
TRBD2	TRBV28	TRBJ2-3	once	TGTGCCAGCAGTGAGGCTAGCGGGAGATTTGCAGATACGCAGTATTTT	CASSEASGRFADTQYF
.	TRBV27	TRBJ1-5	.	TGTGCCAGCAGTTTAATTGGATCGGAGGGGGTAAATCAGCCCCAGCATTTT	CASSLIGSEGVNQPQHF
.	TRBV7-9	TRBJ2-3	.	TGTGCCAGCATTGAAGACACAGATACGCAGTATTTT	CASIEDTDTQYF
TRBD2	TRBV28	TRBJ2-7	.	TGTGCCAGCAGTTTAATTTCTAGCGGGAGGCGTGGGCACGAGCAGTACTTC	CASSLISSGRRGHEQYF
TRBD1	TRBV11-2	TRBJ2-7	.	TGTGCCAGCAGTGGGGACAGGCGATTGCAGTACTTC	CASSGDRRLQYF
.	TRBV11-2	TRBJ2-5	.	TGTGCCAGCAGCCCACCCGGGGCACGAAAAGAGACCCAGTACTTC	CASSPPGARKETQYF
TRBD2	TRBV4-3	TRBJ2-5	few	TGCGCCAGCAGCCAACATCTAGCGGGGGAGGAGGAGACCCAGTACTTC	CASSQHLAGEEETQYF
TRBD2	TRBV14	TRBJ2-7	once	TGTGCCAGCAGCCACGGACTAGCGGGGAGCGGCTACGAGCAGTACTTC	CASSHGLAGSGYEQYF
.	TRBV19	TRBJ1-2	.	TGTGCCAGTGTTACAGGAGGCGGCTACACCTTC	CASVTGGGYTF
.	TRBV15	TRBJ2-5	once	TGTGCCACCAGCCACAGGGAACAAGAGACCCAGTACTTC	CATSHREQETQYF
.	TRBV7-9	TRBJ2-1	.	TGTGCCAGCAGCCCCCCCGGGCGGGCCAAAGATGAGCAGTTCTTC	CASSPPGRAKDEQFF
.	TRBV5-6	TRBJ2-3	.	TGTGCCAGCAGCTTAGGGCGCAGCGGTCCGTCATTTAGCACAGATACGCAGTATTTT	CASSLGRSGPSFSTDTQYF
.	TRBV5-6	TRBJ1-4	.	TGTGCCAGCAGCTTGCGGTTCAAGGGGGCAACTAATGAAAAACTGTTTTTT	CASSLRFKGATNEKLFF
.	TRBV29-1	TRBJ2-7	.	TGCAGCGTTGGGGGGGCGTACGAGCAGTACTTC	CSVGGAYEQYF
.	TRBV27	TRBJ2-1	.	TGTGCCAGCAGTCACCTCATATTTTCCTACAATGAGCAGTTCTTC	CASSHLIFSYNEQFF
.	TRBV6-6	TRBJ2-7	.	TGTGCCAGCAGTTACGGGCCCTCGAGCTACGAGCAGTACTTC	CASSYGPSSYEQYF
TRBD1	TRBV7-9	TRBJ1-4	.	TGTGCCAGCAGCCCAGGGGGGGCGCCTAATAATGAAAAACTGTTTTTT	CASSPGGAPNNEKLFF
.	TRBV6-5	TRBJ2-7	.	TGTGCCAGCAGTCCCCGTGGGGCCACGGTGGGCGAGCAGTACTTC	CASSPRGATVGEQYF
.	TRBV4-1	TRBJ2-7	.	TGCGCCAGCAGCCAAGCTCTTCGGGGGCCCTACGAGCAGTACTTC	CASSQALRGPYEQYF
.	TRBV7-9	TRBJ1-3	.	TGTGCCAGCAGCTTTCCCGGGGCGCCCGGAAACACCATATATTTT	CASSFPGAPGNTIYF
TRBD2	TRBV5-8	TRBJ2-1	.	TGTGCCAGCAGTCCCCTAGCGGGGGGCTCCTACAATGAGCAGTTCTTC	CASSPLAGGSYNEQFF
.	TRBV4-3	TRBJ1-1	.	TGCGCCAGCAGCCAAACAGGGACCACTGAAGCTTTCTTT	CASSQTGTTEAFF
TRBD2	TRBV6-5	TRBJ2-7	.	TGTGCCAGCAGTTCCACGGGGGAGGGCCTCGAGCAGTACTTC	CASSSTGEGLEQYF
TRBD1	TRBV27	TRBJ1-2	.	TGTGCCAGCAGAACCGGGACAGGGAACTATGGCTACACCTTC	CASRTGTGNYGYTF
TRBD1	TRBV7-9	TRBJ1-2	.	TGTGCCAGCAGCCATCCGACAGGGGGTCGTGGCTACACCTTC	CASSHPTGGRGYTF
TRBD1	TRBV27	TRBJ2-7	.	TGTGCCAGCAGCCGGACAGGGACCGAGCAGTACTTC	CASSRTGTEQYF
.	TRBV29-1	TRBJ1-2	.	TGCAGCGTCGTCCCTCCAGATTACTATGGCCAGGGCTACACCTTC	CSVVPPDYYGQGYTF
TRBD1	TRBV27	TRBJ2-1	.	TGTGCCAGCTCCAGTAGACAGGGAAGAAAAAATGAGCAGTTCTTC	CASSSRQGRKNEQFF
.	TRBV28	TRBJ1-1	.	TGTGCCAGCAGAGTCCACGGGTCGAACACTGAAGCTTTCTTT	CASRVHGSNTEAFF
.	TRBV18	TRBJ2-5	.	TGTGCCAGCTCACCGGTTTCGGGAGGGGGCCGTAGGGAGACCCAGTACTTC	CASSPVSGGGRRETQYF
TRBD2	TRBV5-1	TRBJ2-1	.	TGCGCCAGCAGCTTGTTGCGGGAGCGTTACAATGAGCAGTTCTTC	CASSLLRERYNEQFF
.	TRBV28	TRBJ1-1	.	TGTGCCAGCAGTCTTCACGACGTGGGAAAAATGAACACTGAAGCTTTCTTT	CASSLHDVGKMNTEAFF
TRBD1	TRBV25-1	TRBJ1-1	.	TGTGCCACCTCACCCCCTAAAACAGGGGGTGGCACTGAAGCTTTCTTT	CATSPPKTGGGTEAFF
.	TRBV27	TRBJ1-1	.	TGTGCCAGCAGTTCCCCCGGGAACACTGAAGCTTTCTTT	CASSSPGNTEAFF
.	TRBV21-1	TRBJ2-5	.	TGTGCCAGCAGCAAACTGTCCGGGGACCAAGAGACCCAGTACTTC	CASSKLSGDQETQYF
.	TRBV11-2	TRBJ1-1	.	TGTGCCAGCAGCCTAAGCGGAGGTTGGACTGAAGCTTTCTTT	CASSLSGGWTEAFF
TRBD1	TRBV9	TRBJ2-1	.	TGTGCCAGCGGGCGGGGACAGGTAAATGAGCAGTTCTTC	CASGRGQVNEQFF
TRBD1	TRBV6-5	TRBJ2-1	.	TGTGCCAGCAGTTACTTGGCCCCAGGGGGCGATGAGCAGTTCTTC	CASSYLAPGGDEQFF
.	TRBV4-3	TRBJ2-7	.	TGCGCCAGCAGCCCTAGGTGGGACCACTACGAGCAGTACTTC	CASSPRWDHYEQYF
.	TRBV19	TRBJ1-1	.	TGTGCCAGTAGTATGCGGGTTGGTACTGAAGCTTTCTTT	CASSMRVGTEAFF
.	TRBV6-5	TRBJ1-2	.	TGTGCCAGCAGTTACTCGATAAGGGGGGGGTATGGCTACACCTTC	CASSYSIRGGYGYTF
.	TRBV23-1	TRBJ2-3	.	TGCGCCAGCAGTCGACGGGGCGGCACAGATACGCAGTATTTT	CASSRRGGTDTQYF
.	TRBV27	TRBJ1-1	.	TGTGCCAGCCGATCACCGGGGACTGAAGCTTTCTTT	CASRSPGTEAFF
TRBD1	TRBV7-8	TRBJ2-3	.	TGTGCCAGCAGCTCCGACAGGGGGCACGCAGATACGCAGTATTTT	CASSSDRGHADTQYF
.	TRBV27	TRBJ2-7	once	TGTGCCAGCAGTCTCCTCGGCGGGACCGACGAGCAGTACTTC	CASSLLGGTDEQYF
.	TRBV4-1	TRBJ1-2	.	TGCGCCAGCAGCCAAGTTGGGGCGTATCTACGCCATGGCTACACCTTC	CASSQVGAYLRHGYTF
.	TRBV19	TRBJ1-4	.	TGTGCCAGTAGTATGCGGCTTGCAACTAATGAAAAACTGTTTTTT	CASSMRLATNEKLFF
.	TRBV7-9	TRBJ2-4	.	TGTGCCAGCAGCTTGGAGACAGCAGCCAAAAACATTCAGTACTTC	CASSLETAAKNIQYF